The T cell receptor beta chain described here comes from a study of regulatory T cells in long-lasting Graves disease. The time point denotes: newly diagnosed GD, antithyroid drugs for less than 3 months. RNA isolated from PBMCs was used to make the TCR library. Assembly of TCR beta libraries relied on iRepertoire HTBI primers together with Arm-PCR of CDR3 regions. TCRdb called the multiplex PCR reads again in MiXCR, with one record for every CDR3 protein. The repertoire holds 420,000 or so distinct CDR3 sequences, with about 15% as singletons. The sample also formed part of further work on T cells in Graves' hyperthyroidism and ophthalmopathy. That publication notes: The TCR CDR3 was amplified in a first-round RT-PCR using the HTBI primer set.

This clonotype was obtained from a young woman with Graves disease. Sequenced material: peripheral blood mononuclear cells (PBMCs), taken at new diagnosis, from a patient treated with antithyroid drugs.

CDR3 sequence reads: CASSDQNQPQHF. The DNA of the CDR3 is TGTGCCAGCAGTGATCAGAATCAGCCCCAGCATTTT. V is TRBV2 and J is TRBJ1-5, with D unresolved. The V gene's germline CDR1 is SNHLY and CDR2 FYNNEI. CDR3 size: 12 residues. The V end was cut by 3 bases, the J end by 4 bases, with 4 bases between.